This TCR beta chain stems from a study of blood T cells in healthy people across ages. Across the whole study: Every two T cells gave about one barcoded beta molecule via template switching.

Details on this clonotype: Its specificity is not known.

Regarding the study as a whole: Unknown donor CMV status possibly confounded expanded clonotype changes.

A J-beta primer mix and a sample-barcoded 5' primer were used in a second PCR of about 7 to 12 cycles. The authors tagged each cDNA molecule using a template-switch adaptor with 12 random nucleotides. TCRdb recomputed calls from the 5' RACE reads with MiXCR, one row per CDR3 protein. The sample has hundreds of thousands of distinct CDR3 sequences; more than 40% are singletons. The CDR3 contains 15 residues. Germline lookup yields CDR1 SGHTA and CDR2 FQGNSA. Trimming shortened V by 1 base and J by 7 bases, and 14 bases separated the two germline ends. This TCR was recovered from a man aged 55 to 70 in good health. The sample comprised blood. The V call is TRBV7-2, the J call TRBJ2-1; D possibly corresponds to TRBD2 (6 bases). The CDR3 nucleotides read TGTGCCAGCAGCTTAGTAGGGACTCAGAGGAATGAGCAGTTCTTC. The encoded protein is CASSLVGTQRNEQFF.